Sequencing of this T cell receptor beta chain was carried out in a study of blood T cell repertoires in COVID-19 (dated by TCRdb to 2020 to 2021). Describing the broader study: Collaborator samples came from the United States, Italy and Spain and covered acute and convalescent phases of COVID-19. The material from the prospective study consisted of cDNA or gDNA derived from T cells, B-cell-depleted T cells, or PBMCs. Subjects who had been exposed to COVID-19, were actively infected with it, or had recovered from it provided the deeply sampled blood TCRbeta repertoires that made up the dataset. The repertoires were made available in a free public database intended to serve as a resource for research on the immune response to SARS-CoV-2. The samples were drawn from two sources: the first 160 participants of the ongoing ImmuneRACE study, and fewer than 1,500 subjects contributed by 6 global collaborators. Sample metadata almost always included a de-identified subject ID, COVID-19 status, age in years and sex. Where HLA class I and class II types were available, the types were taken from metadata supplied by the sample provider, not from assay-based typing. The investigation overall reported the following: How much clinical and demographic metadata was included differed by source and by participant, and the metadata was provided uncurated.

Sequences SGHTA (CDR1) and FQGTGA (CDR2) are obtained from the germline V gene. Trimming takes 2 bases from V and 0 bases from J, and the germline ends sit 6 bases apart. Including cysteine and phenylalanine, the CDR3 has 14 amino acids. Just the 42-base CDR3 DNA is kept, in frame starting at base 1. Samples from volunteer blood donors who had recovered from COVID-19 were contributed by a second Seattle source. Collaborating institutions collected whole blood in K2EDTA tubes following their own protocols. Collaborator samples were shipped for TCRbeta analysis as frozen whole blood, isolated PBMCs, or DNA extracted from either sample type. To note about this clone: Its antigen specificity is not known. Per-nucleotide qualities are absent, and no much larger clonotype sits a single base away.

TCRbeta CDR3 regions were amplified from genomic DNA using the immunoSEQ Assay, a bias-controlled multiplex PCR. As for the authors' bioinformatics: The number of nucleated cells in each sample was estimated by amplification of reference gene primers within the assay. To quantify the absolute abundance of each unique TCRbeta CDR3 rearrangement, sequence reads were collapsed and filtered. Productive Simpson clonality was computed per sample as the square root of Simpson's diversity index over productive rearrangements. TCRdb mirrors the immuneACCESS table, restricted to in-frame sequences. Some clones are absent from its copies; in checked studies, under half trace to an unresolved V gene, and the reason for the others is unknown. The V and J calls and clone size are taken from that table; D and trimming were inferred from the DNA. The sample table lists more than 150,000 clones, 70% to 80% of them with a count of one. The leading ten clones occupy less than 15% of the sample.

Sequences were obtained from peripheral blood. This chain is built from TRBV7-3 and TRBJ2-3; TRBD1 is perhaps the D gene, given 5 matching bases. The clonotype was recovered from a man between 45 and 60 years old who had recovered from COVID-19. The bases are TGTGCCAGCAGCTTAGGGGCTAGCACAGATACGCAGTATTTT. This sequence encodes CASSLGASTDTQYF.